Sequencing of this TCR beta chain was carried out in a study of kidney transplant recipient with SARS-CoV-2 infection. V shed 4 bases and J 8 bases; nucleotides not matched to a gene: 10. The CDR3 is 16 residues long. Germline V gives CDR1 LGHNA, CDR2 YNFKEQ. The table lists this clonotype with many counts. MiXCR, run by TCRdb on the reads, gives a single entry per CDR3 protein. The sample lists 200,000 to 300,000 distinct CDR3 sequences; 29% were seen once. The sequencing here drew on a blood sample, taken at baseline and on roughly day 110 from a kidney transplant recipient. The rearrangement joins TRBV4-2 to TRBJ2-1; 11 bases are a match to TRBD2. The TCR originated in a male patient aged 25 to 39 who had COVID-19 and was a kidney transplant recipient. Some T cells may be supplied by the graft donor. DNA for the CDR3: TGTGCCAGCAGCCCTGGTTTGACTAGCGGGAACGATGAGCAGTTCTTC. It codes for CASSPGLTSGNDEQFF.